The T cell receptor beta chain described here comes from a study of blood T cell repertoires in COVID-19. Trimming cost V 2 bases and J 0 bases; bases outside gene matches: 9. CDR1 is MNHEY and CDR2 is SMNVEV in the germline V gene (reference sequence). The CDR3 has 18 residues. As processed by the authors: By means of reference gene primer amplification, nucleated cell counts were estimated. Using immunoSEQ multiplex PCR, the repertoire was profiled, and TCRdb retains in-frame clones only, with some absent. V and J calls plus clone size are reproduced from that table; the DNA served to infer D and trimming. The top ten hold about 6.3% of the sample, which has more than 95,000 clones, 60% to 80% seen once.

The chain links TRBV27 to TRBJ2-2; 7 bases agree with TRBD1. This receptor was obtained from an elderly man with COVID-19, enrolled during active disease. The specimen sequenced was peripheral blood. The CDR3 region is CASSLAPPQGSNTGELFF. DNA for the CDR3: TGTGCCAGCAGTTTAGCTCCCCCACAGGGGTCGAACACCGGGGAGCTGTTTTTT.